The text below deals with one T cell receptor (beta chain). Its specificity is unknown. This record comes from a study of blood T cells in healthy people across ages. Study conclusions and caveats: Comparison with aged donors showed that long-lived donors had more naive CD4+ cells and higher diversity.

The second PCR ran roughly 6 to 12 cycles with a sample-barcoded 5' primer and J-beta primers. TCRdb called the 5' RACE reads again in MiXCR, with one record for every CDR3 protein. The top ten clones hold 22% of a sample with hundreds of thousands of distinct CDR3 sequences, more than 45% of them seen once. V was cut by 5 bases and J by 11 bases, with 18 bases left in between. The CDR3 contains 13 residues. The V gene's germline CDR1 is MNHEY and CDR2 SMNVEV (reference sequence). This sequence was found in a man aged 25-40 years in good health. The source material was blood. V usage is TRBV27 and J usage is TRBJ2-5, with D possibly matching TRBD1 (6 bases). The CDR3 protein is CASSPPDSRRQYF. CDR3 DNA: TGTGCCAGCAGTCCGCCGGACAGCAGAAGGCAGTACTTC.